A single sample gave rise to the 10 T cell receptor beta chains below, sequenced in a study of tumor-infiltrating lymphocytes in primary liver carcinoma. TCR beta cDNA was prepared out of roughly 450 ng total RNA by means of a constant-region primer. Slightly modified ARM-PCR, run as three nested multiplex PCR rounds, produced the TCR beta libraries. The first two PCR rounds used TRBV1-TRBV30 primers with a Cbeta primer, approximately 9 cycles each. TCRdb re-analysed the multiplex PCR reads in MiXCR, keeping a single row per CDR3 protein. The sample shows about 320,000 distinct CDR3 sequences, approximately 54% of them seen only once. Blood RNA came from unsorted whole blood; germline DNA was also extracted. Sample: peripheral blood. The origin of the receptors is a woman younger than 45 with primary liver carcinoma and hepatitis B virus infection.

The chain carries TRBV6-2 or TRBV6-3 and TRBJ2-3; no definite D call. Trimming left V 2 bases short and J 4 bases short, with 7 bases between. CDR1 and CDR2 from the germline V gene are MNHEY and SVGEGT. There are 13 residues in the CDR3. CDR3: CASSYNSADTQYF. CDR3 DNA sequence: TGTGCCAGCAGTTACAATTCTGCAGATACGCAGTATTTT.

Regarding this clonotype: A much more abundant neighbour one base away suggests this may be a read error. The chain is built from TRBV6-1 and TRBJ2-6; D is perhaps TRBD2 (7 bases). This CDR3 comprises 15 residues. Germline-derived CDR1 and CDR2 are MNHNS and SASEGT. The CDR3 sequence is CAGRSGGSGASVLTF. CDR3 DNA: TGTGCCGGGCGGTCGGGGGGCTCTGGGGCCAGCGTCCTGACTTTC.

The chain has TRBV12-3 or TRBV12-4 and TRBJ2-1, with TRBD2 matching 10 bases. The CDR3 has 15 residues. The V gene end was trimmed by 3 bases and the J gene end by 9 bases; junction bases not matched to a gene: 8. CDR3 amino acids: CASSFGLAGDSEQFF. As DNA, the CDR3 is TGTGCCAGCAGTTTCGGTCTAGCGGGAGATAGTGAGCAGTTCTTC.

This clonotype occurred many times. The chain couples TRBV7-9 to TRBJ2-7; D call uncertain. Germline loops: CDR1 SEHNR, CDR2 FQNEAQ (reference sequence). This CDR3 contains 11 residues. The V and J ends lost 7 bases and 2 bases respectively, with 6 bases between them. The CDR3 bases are TGTGCCAGCACCCTTACCTACGAGCAGTACTTC. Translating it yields CASTLTYEQYF. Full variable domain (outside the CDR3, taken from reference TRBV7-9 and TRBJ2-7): DTGVSQNPRHKITKRGQNVTFRCDPISEHNRLYWYRQTLGQGPEFLTYFQNEAQLEKSRLLSDRFSAERPKGSFSTLEIQRTEQGDSAMYLCASTLTYEQYFGPGTRLTVT.

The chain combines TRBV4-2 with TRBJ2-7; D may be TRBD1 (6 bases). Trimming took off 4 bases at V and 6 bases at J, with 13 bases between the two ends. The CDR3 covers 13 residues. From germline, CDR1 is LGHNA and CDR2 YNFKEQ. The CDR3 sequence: CASSLDRGGEQYF. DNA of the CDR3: TGTGCCAGCAGCCTAGATCGAGGGGGCGAGCAGTACTTC.

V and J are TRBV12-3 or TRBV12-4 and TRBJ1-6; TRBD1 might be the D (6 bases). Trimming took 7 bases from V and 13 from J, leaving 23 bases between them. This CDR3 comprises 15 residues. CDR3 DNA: TGTGCCAGCAATAGAACCGGGACAAGGGGAAGTCCCCTCCACTTT. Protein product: CASNRTGTRGSPLHF.

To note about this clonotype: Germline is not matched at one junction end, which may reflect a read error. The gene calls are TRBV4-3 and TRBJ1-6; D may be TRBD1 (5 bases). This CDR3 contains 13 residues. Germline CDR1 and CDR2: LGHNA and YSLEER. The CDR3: CASNHSQGPPFHF. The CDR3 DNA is TGCGCCAGCAACCACAGTCAGGGCCCACCCTTCCACTTT.

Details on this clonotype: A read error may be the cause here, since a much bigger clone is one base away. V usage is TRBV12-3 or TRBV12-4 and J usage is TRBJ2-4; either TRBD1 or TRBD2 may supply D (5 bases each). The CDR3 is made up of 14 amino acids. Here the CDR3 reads CASSSAGAKNTQYF. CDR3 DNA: TGTGCCAGCAGTTCCGCCGGGGCCAAAAACACTCAGTACTTC.

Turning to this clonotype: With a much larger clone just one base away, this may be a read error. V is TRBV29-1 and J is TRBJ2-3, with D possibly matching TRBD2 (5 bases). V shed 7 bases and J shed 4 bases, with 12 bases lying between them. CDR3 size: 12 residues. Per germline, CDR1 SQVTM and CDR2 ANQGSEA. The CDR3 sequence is CSESGNPDTQYF. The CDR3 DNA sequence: TGCAGCGAATCCGGGAACCCAGATACGCAGTATTTT.

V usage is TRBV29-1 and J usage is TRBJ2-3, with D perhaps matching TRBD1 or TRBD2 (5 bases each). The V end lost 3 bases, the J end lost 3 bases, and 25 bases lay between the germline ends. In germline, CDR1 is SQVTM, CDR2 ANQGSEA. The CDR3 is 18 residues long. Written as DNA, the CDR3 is TGCAGCGTTGATGGGTTAGATTGGGGGACGCCTAGTACAGATACGCAGTATTTT. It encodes CSVDGLDWGTPSTDTQYF.